Sequencing of this T cell receptor (beta chain) was carried out in a study of shared clonotypes between healthy human individuals. CD8 cells classed as naive were CD45RO-negative and positively selected for CCR7, excluding terminally differentiated effector memory CD45RA+ cells. With respect to this clone: The sample holds other DNA sequences that translate to the same CDR3.

V lost 4 bases to trimming and J lost 4 bases, with 11 bases between them. Germline V gene sequence: CDR1 MDHEN, CDR2 SYDVKM. CDR3 length: 14 residues. Assay: immunoSEQ multiplex PCR; the TCRdb copy retains only in-frame clones and omits some. The repertoire holds about 2.1 million clones, with around 93% as singletons. This receptor was identified in a man younger than 35 in good health. Some clones in this sample may be carry-over from other donors' samples. Sample: naive CD8+ T cells from PBMCs. V and J are TRBV28 and TRBJ1-5, with D hard to call. The CDR3 reads CASSSRGRNQPQHF. CDR3 DNA sequence: TGTGCCAGCAGTTCCAGAGGGAGAAATCAGCCCCAGCATTTT.